A single sample gave rise to the 9 T cell receptor beta chains below, sequenced in a study of cytomegalovirus exposure and HLA in healthy donors. Repertoires were generated with immunoSEQ multiplex PCR, while TCRdb's copy carries only in-frame clones and drops some. The sample records approximately 140,000 clones, about four fifths being singletons. The material sequenced was PBMCs. The source of these receptors is a woman in her twenties or thirties in good health and CMV-seronegative.

This clone was seen a few times. The chain carries TRBV6-1 and TRBJ1-4; 8 positions match TRBD1. The CDR3 spans 15 residues. J was trimmed by 8 bases and V by 4 bases; bases with no gene match: 9. Germline V gives CDR1 MNHNS, CDR2 SASEGT. The CDR3 DNA sequence: TGTGCCAGCAGTGCTACCGGGACAGGACGGGAAAAACTGTTTTTT. This encodes CASSATGTGREKLFF.

This clone is a singleton in its sample. This chain connects TRBV9 to TRBJ2-7; D is possibly TRBD2 (5 bases). This CDR3 has 13 residues. The germline V gene encodes CDR1 SGDLS and CDR2 YYNGEE. Trimming pared 4 bases from V and 4 bases from J, leaving 12 bases between. The CDR3 DNA reads as TGTGCCAGCAGCCCCTCGTGGGAGTACGAGCAGTACTTC. This translates into CASSPSWEYEQYF.

The chain couples TRBV15 to TRBJ2-3, with TRBD2 identical over 7 bases. The CDR3 sequence is 14 residues long. V lost 2 bases, J lost 7 bases, and 6 bases stayed unmatched. Germline loops: CDR1 LNHNV, CDR2 YYDKDF (reference sequence). The CDR3 DNA follows: TGTGCCACCAGCAGACCCGGACTAGAAAATACGCAGTATTTT. It yields the protein CATSRPGLENTQYF.

The CDR3 DNA reads TGTGCCAGCAGCTTGGAGCCCTTCCCAGAGACCCAGTACTTC. The encoded protein is CASSLEPFPETQYF. The chain recombines TRBV5-4 with TRBJ2-5; D not certain. V was pared by 0 bases and J by 4 bases, with 10 bases between. The CDR3 is 14 residues long. From germline, CDR1 is SGHNT and CDR2 YYREEE (reference sequence).

The genes are TRBV5-1 and TRBJ1-1; tentatively, D is TRBD1 (6 bases). The germline V gene has CDR1 SGHRS and CDR2 YFSETQ. V lost 4 bases to trimming and J lost 2 bases, with 15 bases between them. The CDR3 has 15 residues. The CDR3 protein is CASSDWGTTNTEAFF. The CDR3 bases are TGCGCCAGCAGCGATTGGGGGACAACCAACACTGAAGCTTTCTTT.

In DNA form, the CDR3 reads TGCGCCAGCAGCCCGAAGACAGGGCCCACAATCTACGAGCAGTACTTC. Amino acid sequence: CASSPKTGPTIYEQYF. The V gene is TRBV5-1, the J gene TRBJ2-7; 7 positions match TRBD1. The CDR3 length is 16 residues. The germline V gene encodes CDR1 SGHRS and CDR2 YFSETQ. The ends lost 4 bases at V and 3 bases at J; junction bases unmatched: 13.

This clone was observed a single time. The chain joins TRBV19 to TRBJ2-1, with a weak D call TRBD1 (5 bases). Germline loops: CDR1 LNHDA, CDR2 SQIVND (reference sequence). This CDR3 has 16 residues. The V end was cut by 3 bases, the J end by 8 bases, with 20 bases between. CDR3 residues: CASSMRLGRVYHEQFF. The CDR3 DNA is TGTGCCAGTAGTATGCGCTTAGGCAGGGTTTACCATGAGCAGTTCTTC. Together with reference TRBV19 and TRBJ2-1, the CDR3 gives the full variable domain: DGGITQSPKYLFRKEGQNVTLSCEQNLNHDAMYWYRQDPGQGLRLIYYSQIVNDFQKGDIAEGYSVSREKKESFPLTVTSAQKNPTAFYLCASSMRLGRVYHEQFFGPGTRLTVL.

The CDR3 DNA is TGTGCCAGCAGCCCCGGGACTAGGGCTACAGATACGCAGTATTTT. Its translation is CASSPGTRATDTQYF. This chain joins TRBV4-2 and TRBJ2-3; 8 bases match TRBD2. This CDR3 is 15 amino acids long. The V segment lost 4 bases and the J segment 3 bases; nucleotides outside the gene matches: 6. Looked up from germline, CDR1 is LGHNA and CDR2 is YNFKEQ.

CDR3: CASSVDRSGDTQYF. DNA of the CDR3: TGTGCCAGCAGCGTGGACAGGAGCGGAGATACGCAGTATTTT. The J gene is TRBJ2-3, the V gene TRBV2; 7 positions match TRBD1. After removal of 6 bases from V and 5 bases from J, the junction contained 8 bases not matched to a gene. The CDR3 runs 14 residues. The germline V gene has CDR1 SNHLY and CDR2 FYNNEI.